This T cell receptor beta chain was observed in a study of T cells in Graves' hyperthyroidism and ophthalmopathy. Researchers took RNA transcripts and amplified the TCR beta CDR3 regions from them. HTBI primers were the set used in a first-round RT-PCR of the TCR CDR3. TCRdb ran MiXCR on the multiplex PCR reads and lists one entry per CDR3 protein. The table records fewer than 750,000 distinct CDR3 sequences, around 13% of them present only once. In germline, CDR1 is MNHNS, CDR2 SASEGT. CDR3 length: 14 residues. Between the trimmed V and J ends, which lost 2 bases and 5 bases, there was a span of 12 bases. This clonotype was seen a few times.

This receptor was taken from a woman in her 50s with Graves' ophthalmopathy. V is TRBV6-1 and J is TRBJ2-5, with D perhaps matching TRBD2 (5 bases). The specimen was blood. The CDR3 here is CASSEIRGFETQYF. In DNA form, the CDR3 reads TGTGCCAGCAGTGAAATTCGGGGTTTTGAGACCCAGTACTTC.